This T cell receptor beta chain was profiled in a study of yellow fever vaccine responses in identical twins. Study outcomes and limitations: Twins' T cell vaccine responses reportedly looked partly convergent, partly personalized.

Germline CDR1 and CDR2: SGHAT and FQNNGV. This CDR3 has 16 residues. V lost 4 bases and J 3 bases, leaving 15 bases between the germline ends. MiXCR, applied by TCRdb to the RT-PCR reads, yields one record per CDR3 protein. Of around 13,000 distinct CDR3 sequences in the sample, 70% to 90% are singletons; the top ten hold approximately 1.5%. As concerns this clonotype: Its target is not known.

V and J are TRBV11-2 and TRBJ2-2, with D tentatively TRBD1 (5 bases). The input for sequencing was T cells from blood (PBMCs), unsorted or a sorted subset (not recorded which), taken before or after yellow fever vaccination (not recorded which). The TCR comes from a woman aged 18-29 years who received the yellow fever vaccine. CDR3 nucleotide sequence: TGTGCCAGCAGCTACCCCTCCAGGGTTTACACCGGGGAGCTGTTTTTT. This sequence encodes CASSYPSRVYTGELFF.